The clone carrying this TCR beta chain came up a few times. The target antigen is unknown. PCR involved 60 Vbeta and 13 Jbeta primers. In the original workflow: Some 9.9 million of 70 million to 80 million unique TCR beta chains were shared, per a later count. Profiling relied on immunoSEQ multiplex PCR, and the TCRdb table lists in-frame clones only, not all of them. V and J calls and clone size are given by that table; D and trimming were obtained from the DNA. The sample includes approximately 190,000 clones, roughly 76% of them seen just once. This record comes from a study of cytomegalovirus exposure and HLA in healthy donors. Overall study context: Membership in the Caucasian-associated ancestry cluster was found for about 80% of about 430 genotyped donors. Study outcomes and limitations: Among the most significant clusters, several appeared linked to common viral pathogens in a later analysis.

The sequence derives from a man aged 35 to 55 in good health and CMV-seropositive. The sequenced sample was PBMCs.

The CDR3 protein is CASSLGGTGANYGYTF. CDR3 bases: TGTGCCAGCAGCTTAGGGGGGACAGGAGCTAACTATGGCTACACCTTC. The rearrangement links TRBV7-9 to TRBJ1-2, with TRBD1 matching 8 bases. Germline-derived CDR1 and CDR2 are SEHNR and FQNEAQ (reference sequence). The CDR3 runs to 16 residues. J lost 0 bases, V lost 1 base, and 4 bases had no gene match. Together with reference TRBV7-9 and TRBJ1-2, the CDR3 gives the full variable domain: DTGVSQNPRHKITKRGQNVTFRCDPISEHNRLYWYRQTLGQGPEFLTYFQNEAQLEKSRLLSDRFSAERPKGSFSTLEIQRTEQGDSAMYLCASSLGGTGANYGYTFGSGTRLTVV.